This T cell receptor (beta chain) came from a study of T cells in localized non-small cell lung cancer. Study observations and caveats: Turning up in adjacent lung were a median around 58 of the top 100 tumor clones.

Method: immunoSEQ multiplex PCR; TCRdb's copy keeps in-frame clones and lacks some. The repertoire has tens of thousands of clones, 75% to 85% of them found once; the top ten carry roughly 9.8%. Notes on this clone: What it recognizes is unknown.

Germline trimming cut 6 bases from V and 7 bases from J; bases unmatched to any gene: 11. This CDR3 is 16 amino acids long. Germline CDR1 is ENHRY and CDR2 is SYGVKD. The sequence came from a female donor over 55 with stage I lung adenocarcinoma. Material: peripheral blood, obtained before any cancer treatment. The J gene is TRBJ2-1, the V gene TRBV10-3, with 11 bases identical to TRBD1. The CDR3: CAISGTDRGLRNEQFF. Written as DNA, the CDR3 is TGTGCCATCAGCGGAACGGACAGGGGGCTACGTAATGAGCAGTTCTTC.